This entry concerns a single T cell receptor (beta chain). Its antigen is unidentified. In germline, CDR1 is LNHDA, CDR2 SQIVND (reference sequence). The V gene end was trimmed by 5 bases and the J gene end by 8 bases; junction bases not matched to a gene: 6. The CDR3 consists of 14 residues. The record originates from a study of cytomegalovirus exposure and HLA in healthy donors. Method: immunoSEQ multiplex PCR; TCRdb's copy keeps in-frame clones and lacks some. The repertoire holds 140,000 to 150,000 clones, just over 90% seen once, with 0.6% to 0.8% in the top ten. Study results and limitations: Cytomegalovirus association was listed for 150 or so TCR beta chains.

The genes are TRBV19 and TRBJ2-2, with TRBD1 matching 9 bases. The source material was PBMCs. This clonotype was sampled from a man between 18 and 35 years old in good health and CMV-seronegative. The CDR3 region has the DNA TGTGCCAGTAGTGAACAGGGGGCGCGGGGGGAGCTGTTTTTT. It codes for CASSEQGARGELFF.